This TCR beta chain was retrieved from a study of cytomegalovirus exposure and HLA in healthy donors. At the level of the study: HLA-typed donors were the source of 82 million or so unique TCRs, which an early data release held. Whole-study findings and limits: It was reportedly the case that the classifier diagnosed cytomegalovirus status with high specificity and sensitivity. The listing of 150 to 200 TCR beta chains classed them as cytomegalovirus-associated.

The PCR employed 60 Vbeta primers together with 13 Jbeta primers. Libraries were prepared by immunoSEQ multiplex PCR; TCRdb keeps only in-frame clonotypes and omits some of them. The sample yields some 150,000 clones, about 76% seen once. This clone showed up just a few times. Its antigen is undetermined. After removal of 5 bases from V and 4 bases from J, the junction contained 9 bases not matched to a gene. The CDR3 is made up of 15 amino acids. Germline values: CDR1 SEHNR, CDR2 FQNEAQ (reference sequence). Sequenced: PBMCs. V and J are TRBV7-9 and TRBJ1-1, with 8 bases aligning to TRBD1. The sequence came from a human donor in good health. For the CDR3, the DNA is TGTGCCAGCAGCCGCGGCGGACAGGGAGTCACTGAAGCTTTCTTT. Protein sequence: CASSRGGQGVTEAFF.